Each of the 17 T cell receptor beta chains below was sequenced from the same sample in a study of blood T cell repertoires in COVID-19. Some clones are missing from TCRdb's copy, which holds only in-frame ones; the method was immunoSEQ multiplex PCR. The sample yields hundreds of thousands of clones, 89% seen once. Sequenced: peripheral blood. These receptors originate from a man between 18 and 35 years old with COVID-19, enrolled during active disease.

The rearrangement uses TRBV19 and TRBJ2-1; 10 nucleotides agree with TRBD1. This CDR3 has 15 residues. Germline CDR1 is LNHDA and CDR2 is SQIVND (reference sequence). Unmatched junction bases numbered 4, after V lost 5 bases and J lost 3 bases. CDR3 sequence reads: CASSDRDRGYNEQFF. The CDR3 nucleotides are TGTGCCAGTAGTGATCGGGACAGGGGCTACAATGAGCAGTTCTTC.

The V gene is TRBV19, the J gene TRBJ2-1; TRBD2 matches at 9 bases. Germline assignment: CDR1 LNHDA and CDR2 SQIVND (reference sequence). This CDR3 is 14 amino acids long. Germline trimming cut 2 bases from V and 7 bases from J; bases unmatched to any gene: 3. The CDR3 spells CASSIRTSANEQFF. CDR3 bases: TGTGCCAGTAGTATAAGGACTAGCGCTAATGAGCAGTTCTTC. Full variable domain (remainder filled in from reference TRBV19 and TRBJ2-1): DGGITQSPKYLFRKEGQNVTLSCEQNLNHDAMYWYRQDPGQGLRLIYYSQIVNDFQKGDIAEGYSVSREKKESFPLTVTSAQKNPTAFYLCASSIRTSANEQFFGPGTRLTVL.

The chain recombines TRBV5-1 with TRBJ2-1; 7 nucleotides line up with TRBD2. Germline V gene data show CDR1 as SGHRS and CDR2 as YFSETQ. The J segment lost 1 base and the V segment lost 0 bases, leaving 7 bases of the junction unmatched. This CDR3 has 17 amino acids. CDR3 DNA sequence: TGCGCCAGCAGCTTGGCGTTCCAGGGACTATCCTACAATGAGCAGTTCTTC. This encodes CASSLAFQGLSYNEQFF.

The chain employs TRBV7-9 and TRBJ2-1; 10 bases align to TRBD2. The germline V gene encodes CDR1 SEHNR and CDR2 FQNEAQ (reference sequence). The ends lost 1 base at V and 8 bases at J; junction bases unmatched: 8. This CDR3 is 16 amino acids long. CDR3 sequence (DNA): TGTGCCAGCAGCTTAGTAACTGGACTAGCGGTGTATGAGCAGTTCTTC. Amino acid sequence: CASSLVTGLAVYEQFF.

The chain uses TRBV13 and TRBJ1-2; no clear D gene. Germline CDR1 and CDR2: PRHDT and FYEKMQ (reference sequence). V was trimmed by 4 bases and J by 1 base, leaving 16 bases between them. CDR3 length: 16 amino acids. The CDR3, as DNA: TGTGCCAGCAGCTCCGGAGGACGGGAACTTAACTATGGCTACACCTTC. Encoded protein: CASSSGGRELNYGYTF.

The chain uses TRBV7-9 and TRBJ2-3; D ambiguous. Germline CDR1 SEHNR, CDR2 FQNEAQ (reference sequence). This CDR3 has 12 residues. Between the trimmed V and J ends, which lost 1 base and 6 bases, there was a span of 5 bases. CDR3 coding DNA: TGTGCCAGCAGCTTAGTCCCGGATACGCAGTATTTT. Protein: CASSLVPDTQYF.

The rearrangement joins TRBV13 to TRBJ2-7; TRBD2 aligns across 11 bases. The V gene's germline CDR1 is PRHDT and CDR2 FYEKMQ (reference sequence). V shed 2 bases and J 3 bases; nucleotides not matched to a gene: 6. CDR3 size: 16 residues. The CDR3 DNA reads TGTGCCAGCAGCTTAACCTTAGCGGGGGGGAACTACGAGCAGTACTTC. It is translated as CASSLTLAGGNYEQYF. The variable domain in full, with the rest retrieved from reference TRBV13 and TRBJ2-7, is AAGVIQSPRHLIKEKRETATLKCYPIPRHDTVYWYQQGPGQDPQFLISFYEKMQSDKGSIPDRFSAQQFSDYHSELNMSSLELGDSALYFCASSLTLAGGNYEQYFGPGTRLTVT.

Here the CDR3 reads CATFQGAGNTIYF. The CDR3 DNA sequence: TGTGCCACCTTCCAGGGGGCTGGAAACACCATATATTTT. This chain joins TRBV2 and TRBJ1-3; TRBD1 aligns across 7 bases. The junction had 5 bases not matched to a gene; V was cut back by 10 bases and J by 2 bases. From germline, CDR1 is SNHLY and CDR2 FYNNEI. The CDR3 has 13 residues.

The rearrangement joins TRBV9 to TRBJ2-7, with a possible D match to TRBD2 (5 bases). CDR1 and CDR2 (germline): SGDLS, YYNGEE. Trimming took 0 bases from V and 2 from J, leaving 12 bases between them. The CDR3 covers 15 residues. The CDR3 loop is CASSVGTGNPYEQYF. The DNA for the CDR3 is TGTGCCAGCAGCGTAGGAACCGGGAACCCCTACGAGCAGTACTTC. Full variable domain (missing parts from reference TRBV9 and TRBJ2-7): DSGVTQTPKHLITATGQRVTLRCSPRSGDLSVYWYQQSLDQGLQFLIQYYNGEERAKGNILERFSAQQFPDLHSELNLSSLELGDSALYFCASSVGTGNPYEQYFGPGTRLTVT.

This sequence joins TRBV2 and TRBJ1-1, with D unclear. The CDR3 consists of 13 residues. Germline CDR1 and CDR2: SNHLY and FYNNEI. V was shortened by 6 bases and J by 1 base, with 9 bases between the two germline ends. The CDR3 nucleotides read TGTGCCAGCAGGACAAGTAAGAACACTGAAGCTTTCTTT. This gives the protein CASRTSKNTEAFF.

This chain connects TRBV2 to TRBJ2-3; 10 nucleotides match TRBD1. CDR3 length: 16 amino acids. V lost 8 bases to trimming and J lost 5 bases; unmatched junction nucleotides: 13. The germline CDR1 and CDR2 sequences are SNHLY and FYNNEI. CDR3 nucleotides: TGTGCCAGCCAAAAGCAGATGGGACAGGGGCAAGATACGCAGTATTTT. Protein: CASQKQMGQGQDTQYF.

The chain employs TRBV7-2 and TRBJ1-2; TRBD1 matches at 8 bases. V trimming: 5 bases; J trimming: 5 bases; junction bases outside the gene matches: 10. Germline V gene data show CDR1 as SGHTA and CDR2 as FQGNSA. This CDR3 is 15 amino acids long. Here the CDR3 reads CASSAETGVGYGYTF. CDR3 in DNA: TGTGCCAGCAGCGCAGAGACAGGGGTAGGATATGGCTACACCTTC.

The count of this clone is one. The J gene is TRBJ2-1, the V gene TRBV6-5, with D uncertain. Germline CDR1 reads MNHEY; CDR2 reads SVGAGI. The V end lost 7 bases, the J end lost 0 bases, and 13 bases lay between the germline ends. The CDR3 extends over 15 amino acids. The CDR3 reads CASTLDRSSYNEQFF. DNA for the CDR3: TGTGCCAGCACCCTAGATAGGAGCTCCTACAATGAGCAGTTCTTC.

The rearrangement joins TRBV19 to TRBJ2-1; D is possibly TRBD2 (5 bases). The ends were cut back, 3 bases at V and 10 bases at J, with 13 bases in the middle. The germline V gene encodes CDR1 LNHDA and CDR2 SQIVND (reference sequence). The CDR3 covers 13 residues. The CDR3 loop is CASSIYGEREQFF. As DNA, the CDR3 is TGTGCCAGTAGTATCTATGGGGAGAGGGAGCAGTTCTTC.

The CDR3 DNA sequence: TGTGCCAGCAGTGCGAGACAGGGCACCGGGGAGCTGTTTTTT. Its protein product is CASSARQGTGELFF. The chain has TRBV27 and TRBJ2-2; 7 bases agree with TRBD1. Germline CDR1 reads MNHEY; CDR2 reads SMNVEV (reference sequence). The J segment lost 4 bases and the V segment lost 5 bases, leaving 4 bases of the junction unmatched. This CDR3 is built from 14 residues.

The chain uses TRBV7-6 and TRBJ2-2; 7 bases match TRBD1. Germline loops: CDR1 SGHVS, CDR2 FNYEAQ. V lost 1 base and J lost 3; bases outside the gene matches: 2. This CDR3 has 15 amino acids. The CDR3 coding sequence is TGTGCCAGCAGCTTAGACAGGGGCCACACCGGGGAGCTGTTTTTT. Encoded protein: CASSLDRGHTGELFF.

The chain is built from TRBV5-1 and TRBJ1-6; TRBD1 matches at 7 bases. Germline CDR1 SGHRS, CDR2 YFSETQ. The CDR3 extends over 14 amino acids. V gave up 2 bases and J gave up 6 bases; unmatched junction bases: 2. As DNA, the CDR3 is TGCGCCAGCAGCTTAAACAGGGGTAATTCACCCCTCCACTTT. Translation gives CASSLNRGNSPLHF.